These T cell receptor beta chains were read from a single sample in a study of CD8+ T cells in alopecia areata. Sequencing was performed with immunoSEQ multiplex PCR; in TCRdb, only in-frame clones are kept and a portion is missing. The sample contains some 120,000 clones, roughly 57% of which appear only once. The starting material was CD4+ T cells sorted from blood, obtained at week 4, from a patient treated with tofacitinib. These receptors came from a human donor with alopecia areata. Each CDR3 is given with its conserved first and last residue. The D gene is left open where the match is weak. Where a row states a size, it is once, few, many or the class of an expanded clone; other rows omit it.

D gene,J gene,V gene,clone size,CDR3 DNA,CDR3 protein
NA,TRBJ2-5,TRBV7-2,NA,TGTGCCAGCAGCTTTAGGTGGGGAGAGACCCAGTACTTC,CASSFRWGETQYF
NA,TRBJ2-5,TRBV29-1,NA,TGCAGCGGTCAAGGGTACGGGGTCGAGACCCAGTACTTC,CSGQGYGVETQYF
NA,TRBJ2-6,TRBV4-1,once,TGCGCCAGCAGCCAAGACAGGGGACTGATGGCCAACGTCCTGACTTTC,CASSQDRGLMANVLTF
NA,TRBJ2-7,TRBV2,NA,TGTGCCAGCAGTGAATCCCTCGGAAGTGACTACGAGCAGTACTTC,CASSESLGSDYEQYF
NA,TRBJ2-7,TRBV4-1,NA,TGCGCCAGCAGCCAAGATTTGAGGATCTCCTACGAGCAGTACTTC,CASSQDLRISYEQYF
NA,TRBJ2-1,TRBV7-2,NA,TGTGCCAGCAGCACGATGTTTGAGCAGTTCTTC,CASSTMFEQFF
TRBD2,TRBJ2-5,TRBV5-4,NA,TGTGCCAGCAGCCCTGGACTAGCGGGAGTTTGGGAGACCCAGTACTTC,CASSPGLAGVWETQYF
TRBD1,TRBJ2-3,TRBV5-1,NA,TGCGCCAGCAGCTTGGCCGGACAGGCCACAGATACGCAGTATTTT,CASSLAGQATDTQYF
NA,TRBJ2-2,TRBV29-1,NA,TGCAGCGTTGACTCAGCGAACACCGGGGAGCTGTTTTTT,CSVDSANTGELFF
NA,TRBJ2-7,TRBV9,NA,TGTGCCAGCAGCGTAGGACTAGATTTTTACGAGCAGTACTTC,CASSVGLDFYEQYF
NA,TRBJ1-1,TRBV18,NA,TGTGCCAGCTCACCACCGGCTGGTGGGGAAGCTTTCTTT,CASSPPAGGEAFF
NA,TRBJ1-5,TRBV4-1,NA,TGCGCCAGCAGCCAAGTGGAACAAGGCAATCAGCCCCAGCATTTT,CASSQVEQGNQPQHF
NA,TRBJ2-4,TRBV6-6,NA,TGTGCCAGCACCGACAACCGGCAGCCTCAGTACTTC,CASTDNRQPQYF
NA,TRBJ2-5,TRBV9,NA,TGTGCCAGCAGCGTAGAGTCAGGGCCACAAGAGACCCAGTACTTC,CASSVESGPQETQYF
NA,TRBJ2-5,TRBV5-6,NA,TGTGCCAGCAGCCGCCGGGACGGAGAAGAGACCCAGTACTTC,CASSRRDGEETQYF
NA,TRBJ1-5,TRBV5-1,NA,TGCGCCAGCAGCTTGGAGCATGGTCAGCCCCAGCATTTT,CASSLEHGQPQHF
NA,TRBJ2-3,TRBV4-3,NA,TGCGCCAGCAGCCAAGATTATCGTATTAGTACGGGGAATACGCAGTATTTT,CASSQDYRISTGNTQYF
NA,TRBJ1-2,TRBV19,NA,TGTGCCAGTACCATGGATATTAGGGATTATGGCTACACCTTC,CASTMDIRDYGYTF
TRBD1,TRBJ2-5,TRBV7-2,few,TGTGCCAGCAACAGGGGTGGGGAGTCCCACGAGACCCAGTACTTC,CASNRGGESHETQYF
TRBD2,TRBJ2-7,TRBV27,NA,TGTGCCAGCAGTTTAAGGGGACTAGCTGAACTCTCCTACGAGCAGTACTTC,CASSLRGLAELSYEQYF
TRBD1,TRBJ1-6,TRBV5-1,NA,TGCGCCAGCAGCTCTGACCCGGGACAGATGAATTCACCCCTCCACTTT,CASSSDPGQMNSPLHF
TRBD1,TRBJ2-7,TRBV15,NA,TGTGCCACAAAGATGGACAGGGGTCGCTACGAGCAGTACTTC,CATKMDRGRYEQYF
NA,TRBJ2-3,TRBV10-3,NA,TGTGCCATCAGTGGACAGAAAGAAGATACGCAGTATTTT,CAISGQKEDTQYF
NA,TRBJ2-1,TRBV9,NA,TGTGCCAGCAGCGCGAGCTCCTACAATGAGCAGTTCTTC,CASSASSYNEQFF
TRBD1,TRBJ1-2,TRBV18,NA,TGTGCCAGCTCACTCCGGACAGGGAGGATTGATGGTGGCTACACCTTC,CASSLRTGRIDGGYTF
NA,TRBJ1-1,TRBV7-9,NA,TGTGCCAGCAGCGCGAGGGACGAGGAGACTGAAGCTTTCTTT,CASSARDEETEAFF
NA,TRBJ2-6,TRBV27,NA,TGTGCCAGCAGCACTACACAGGGAACCAACGTCCTGACTTTC,CASSTTQGTNVLTF
NA,TRBJ2-7,TRBV7-2,NA,TGTGCCAGCAGCTTCTCCGGGACCGAGTCCTACGAGCAGTACTTC,CASSFSGTESYEQYF
NA,TRBJ1-2,TRBV5-1,NA,TGCGCCAGCAGCGCTACCCAAGACGGCTATGGCTACACCTTC,CASSATQDGYGYTF
NA,TRBJ2-6,TRBV18,NA,TGTGCCAGCTCACCCCCCCCTGGGGCCAACGTCCTGACTTTC,CASSPPPGANVLTF
NA,TRBJ1-3,TRBV5-6,NA,TGTGCCAGCAGCTTGGGGCAGGACGGAAACACCATATATTTT,CASSLGQDGNTIYF
NA,TRBJ1-1,TRBV29-1,NA,TGCAGCGTCGCGGGGGGGTACACTGAAGCTTTCTTT,CSVAGGYTEAFF
NA,TRBJ2-3,TRBV30,NA,TGTGCCCGAGGCGGTCGGGATACGCAGTATTTT,CARGGRDTQYF
TRBD1,TRBJ2-3,TRBV30,once,TGTGCCTGGGGCCGGGACAGGGGGCTTGATACGCAGTATTTT,CAWGRDRGLDTQYF